The source of this T cell receptor (beta chain) is a study of OX40 agonist ivuxolimab in advanced cancers. Study as a whole: Patients enrolled in dose escalation were diagnosed with hepatocellular carcinoma, melanoma, renal cell or head and neck cancer. Notes on the study in general: In general, CD8+ T cells held more expanded clones than CD4+ did, on average.

Assay used: immunoSEQ multiplex PCR; TCRdb lists only in-frame clones, some missing. Among roughly 69,000 clones listed, 84% were seen once. With respect to this clone: Its matching antigen is unknown.

CDR3 length: 12 residues. With 0 bases removed from V and 9 bases from J, the gap between germline ends came to 7 bases. CDR1 and CDR2 (germline): SGDLS, YYNGEE. The TCR was taken from an adult with an advanced solid tumor such as melanoma, head and neck, liver or kidney cancer. The rearrangement uses TRBV9 and TRBJ2-1; D possibly uses TRBD1 or TRBD2 (5 bases each). Sequencing used CD4+ or CD8+ T cells sorted from blood, obtained in a trial of the OX40 agonist ivuxolimab. Here the CDR3 reads CASSVGGTEQFF. For the CDR3, the DNA is TGTGCCAGCAGCGTAGGAGGGACTGAGCAGTTCTTC.